A single sample is the source of the 14 T cell receptor beta chains below, sequenced in a study of T cell repertoires in cytomegalovirus infection. TCRdb fed the reads into MiXCR, producing one record per CDR3 protein. The sample shows 450,000 to 650,000 distinct CDR3 sequences, about 39% of them seen only once. No cognate antigen is known for these TCRs. The material sequenced was cultured PBMCs, taken from culture after CMV antigen stimulation. These receptors all stem from a human donor in good health (CMV status not recorded). Some clones in this sample may be carry-over from other donors' samples.

The table lists this clonotype with a few counts. The J gene is TRBJ1-6, the V gene TRBV6-5; D unclear. The CDR3 spans 16 residues. Deletions cut 0 bases from V and 1 base from J, with 7 bases between. Germline-derived CDR1 and CDR2 are MNHEY and SVGAGI. The CDR3 sequence: CASSYSGRSYNSPLHF. For the CDR3, the DNA is TGTGCCAGCAGTTACTCGGGCCGTTCCTATAATTCACCCCTCCACTTT.

The CDR3: CSAARQGVRYNEQFF. CDR3 in DNA: TGCAGTGCTGCGCGACAGGGGGTCAGGTACAATGAGCAGTTCTTC. The chain joins TRBV20-1 to TRBJ2-1; 9 nucleotides align to TRBD1. The CDR3 is 15 residues long. J lost 4 bases, V lost 5 bases, and 9 bases had no gene match. Germline assignment: CDR1 DFQATT and CDR2 SNEGSKA (reference sequence).

This chain links TRBV10-2 with TRBJ2-6, with a weak D call TRBD1 (5 bases). This CDR3 region has 16 residues. The ends were cut back, 8 bases at V and 0 bases at J, with 14 bases in the middle. Germline CDR1 is WSHSY and CDR2 is SAAADI. CDR3 coding DNA: TGCGCCAGCGAACAGGCCTCGAGCTCTGGGGCCAACGTCCTGACTTTC. This gives the protein CASEQASSSGANVLTF.

This clonotype was seen a few times. V is TRBV2 and J is TRBJ2-5; TRBD1 is a possible D gene (6 bases). V was cut by 4 bases and J by 3 bases, with 6 bases left in between. Germline V CDR1 and CDR2: SNHLY, FYNNEI. CDR3 length: 12 amino acids. CDR3 in amino acids: CASSGDKETQYF. CDR3 DNA sequence: TGTGCCAGCAGTGGGGACAAAGAGACCCAGTACTTC.

The genes are TRBV24-1 and TRBJ2-1, with D possibly being TRBD2 (7 bases). Germline loops: CDR1 KGHDR, CDR2 SFDVKD. The V end lost 5 bases, the J end lost 4 bases, and 14 bases lay between the germline ends. The CDR3 has 15 residues. CDR3: CATSGGGAGYNEQFF. CDR3 bases: TGTGCCACCAGTGGGGGGGGGGCGGGATACAATGAGCAGTTCTTC.

This chain uses TRBV7-9 with TRBJ1-3; D is unresolved. Trimming took 7 bases from V and 9 from J, leaving 10 bases between them. The CDR3 runs to 11 residues. The germline CDR1 and CDR2 sequences are SEHNR and FQNEAQ (reference sequence). The CDR3 loop reads CASTRPGTIYF. The CDR3 DNA reads TGTGCCAGCACCAGACCGGGCACCATATATTTT.

This chain links TRBV12-3 or TRBV12-4 with TRBJ2-7, with D tentatively TRBD1 (6 bases). This CDR3 has 14 amino acids. Trimming left V 3 bases short and J 3 bases short, with 12 bases between. The CDR3 coding sequence is TGTGCCAGCAGTTTTGGGGGCCCCCTCTACGAGCAGTACTTC. It codes for CASSFGGPLYEQYF.

This clonotype showed up just a few times. This sequence joins TRBV12-3 or TRBV12-4 and TRBJ2-3; TRBD2 aligns across 11 bases. V dropped 5 bases and J dropped 0; count of bases not matched to a gene: 10. CDR3 length: 18 residues. CDR3 sequence reads: CASSPHIGTSGSTDTQYF. As DNA, the CDR3 is TGTGCCAGCAGTCCGCACATTGGGACTAGCGGTAGCACAGATACGCAGTATTTT.

The chain employs TRBV12-3 or TRBV12-4 and TRBJ1-1; D call uncertain. The CDR3 has 10 residues. With 6 bases removed from V and 4 bases from J, the gap between germline ends came to 3 bases. CDR3 in amino acids: CASRTTEAFF. CDR3 DNA: TGTGCCAGCAGGACCACTGAAGCTTTCTTT.

This clonotype was detected a few times. The J gene is TRBJ2-7, the V gene TRBV5-6; D is perhaps TRBD1 or TRBD2 (6 bases each). The CDR3 is made up of 13 amino acids. Germline CDR1 reads SGHDT; CDR2 reads YYEEEE. The V gene lost 4 bases and the J gene lost 6 bases, with 14 bases spanning the gap. The CDR3 nucleotides read TGTGCCAGCAGCCCGGAGGGGGGCGTCGAGCAGTACTTC. Protein: CASSPEGGVEQYF.

This clonotype was seen only a few times. V is TRBV12-3 or TRBV12-4 and J is TRBJ1-1, with 10 bases that match TRBD1. V trimming: 9 bases; J trimming: 0 bases; junction bases outside the gene matches: 7. The CDR3 has 15 amino acids. The CDR3 protein is CASRQGALLNTEAFF. In DNA, the CDR3 is TGTGCCAGTAGACAGGGGGCCCTTCTGAACACTGAAGCTTTCTTT.

J is TRBJ1-3 and V is TRBV28, with a possible D match to TRBD1 (5 bases). Germline CDR1 is MDHEN and CDR2 is SYDVKM. The CDR3 sequence is 16 residues long. The V and J ends lost 4 bases and 0 bases respectively, with 13 bases between them. CDR3: CASSSLRGFSGNTIYF. The CDR3 DNA is TGTGCCAGCAGTTCGTTAAGGGGCTTCTCTGGAAACACCATATATTTT. Drawing the rest from reference TRBV28 and TRBJ1-3, the complete variable domain is DVKVTQSSRYLVKRTGEKVFLECVQDMDHENMFWYRQDPGLGLRLIYFSYDVKMKEKGDIPEGYSVSREKKERFSLILESASTNQTSMYLCASSSLRGFSGNTIYFGEGSWLTVV.

V and J are TRBV12-3 or TRBV12-4 and TRBJ1-1, with a weak D call TRBD1 (5 bases). The CDR3 spans 15 residues. V shed 6 bases and J shed 1 base, with 15 bases lying between them. In DNA form, the CDR3 reads TGTGCCAGCAGGTATTCGGGACTCCAGAACACTGAAGCTTTCTTT. This translates into CASRYSGLQNTEAFF.

This clonotype was seen only a few times. This chain links TRBV19 with TRBJ2-1; no definite D call. V dropped 1 base and J dropped 5 bases, with 6 bases sitting between them. Germline lookup yields CDR1 LNHDA and CDR2 SQIVND (reference sequence). The CDR3 spans 13 residues. CDR3 sequence reads: CASSIGRDNEQFF. In nucleotides, the CDR3 is TGTGCCAGTAGTATAGGCAGAGACAATGAGCAGTTCTTC.